The count of the clone carrying this TCR beta chain is one. The germline CDR1 and CDR2 sequences are MDHEN and SYDVKM. The CDR3 is 14 residues long. V lost 8 bases, J lost 6 bases, and 5 bases stayed unmatched. The method was immunoSEQ multiplex PCR; TCRdb's version includes in-frame clones alone and lacks a portion of them. The sample lists 100,000 to 150,000 clones; approximately 90% were seen once. This entry belongs to a study of cytomegalovirus exposure and HLA in healthy donors. The chain has TRBV28 and TRBJ2-1, with 12 bases aligning to TRBD2. The clonotype was recovered from a woman aged 18-30 years in good health and CMV-seronegative. Source material: PBMCs. The CDR3 loop is CASLLAGGPNEQFF. The CDR3 coding sequence is TGTGCCAGCCTCCTAGCGGGAGGGCCCAATGAGCAGTTCTTC.